This section outlines one TCR beta chain sequence together with its context. Germline assignment: CDR1 SGHDT and CDR2 YYEEEE. The CDR3 sequence is 15 residues long. J lost 3 bases, V lost 0 bases, and 2 bases had no gene match. Per the authors' pipeline: Amplified reference gene primers provided the basis for estimating nucleated cell counts. Method: immunoSEQ multiplex PCR; TCRdb's copy keeps in-frame clones and lacks some. V and J calls and clone size follow that table, whereas D and trimming were derived from the DNA. The profile shows about 33,000 clones, more than 80% of them singletons. This specimen belongs to a study of blood T cell repertoires in COVID-19. Study context: Some COVID-19 samples were acute and others convalescent; all came from the United States, Italy and Spain.

The sequenced sample consisted of peripheral blood. The receptor comes from a human donor in a cohort sampled during active COVID-19. This chain links TRBV5-6 with TRBJ2-7; 11 nucleotides line up with TRBD2. CDR3 DNA sequence: TGTGCCAGCAGCTTGGTTACTAGCGGGAGCTACGAGCAGTACTTC. Translated: CASSLVTSGSYEQYF. The variable domain in full, completed from reference TRBV5-6 and TRBJ2-7, reads DAGVTQSPTHLIKTRGQQVTLRCSPKSGHDTVSWYQQALGQGPQFIFQYYEEEERQRGNFPDRFSGHQFPNYSSELNVNALLLGDSALYLCASSLVTSGSYEQYFGPGTRLTVT.